This T cell receptor beta chain was recorded in a study of shared clonotypes between healthy human individuals. CDR1 is KGHSH and CDR2 is LQKENI in the germline V gene. Trimming stripped 3 bases from V and 1 base from J, with 13 bases between. This CDR3 is built from 16 residues. Clones were read by immunoSEQ multiplex PCR, and TCRdb kept only the in-frame ones, dropping some. The sample has some 1,600,000 clones; approximately 98% are singletons. Material for sequencing was naive CD4+ T cells sorted from blood. The subset is: CD45RA+ positively selected. The clonotype originates from a man aged 25 to 40 in good health. The chain uses TRBV18 and TRBJ1-3; a weak D match, TRBD1 (5 bases). CDR3 nucleotides: TGTGCCAGCTCACCGCGACAGAGTTGGTCTGGAAACACCATATATTTT. Translating gives CASSPRQSWSGNTIYF.